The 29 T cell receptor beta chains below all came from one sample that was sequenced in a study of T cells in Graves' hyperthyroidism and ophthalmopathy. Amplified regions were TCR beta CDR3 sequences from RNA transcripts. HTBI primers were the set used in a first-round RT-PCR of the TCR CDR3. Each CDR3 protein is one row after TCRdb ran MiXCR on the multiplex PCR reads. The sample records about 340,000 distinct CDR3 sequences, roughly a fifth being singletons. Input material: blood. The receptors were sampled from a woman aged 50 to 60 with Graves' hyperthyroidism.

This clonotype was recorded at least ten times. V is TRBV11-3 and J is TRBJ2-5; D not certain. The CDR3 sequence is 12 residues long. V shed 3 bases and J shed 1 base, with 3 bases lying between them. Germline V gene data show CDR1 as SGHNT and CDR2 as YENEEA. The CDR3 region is CASSFVQETQYF. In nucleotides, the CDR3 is TGTGCCAGCAGCTTCGTCCAAGAGACCCAGTACTTC.

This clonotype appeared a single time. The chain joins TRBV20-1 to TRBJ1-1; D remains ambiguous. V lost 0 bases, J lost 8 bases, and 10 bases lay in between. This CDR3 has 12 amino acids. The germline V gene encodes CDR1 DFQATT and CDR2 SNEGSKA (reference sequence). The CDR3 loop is CSARDWRREAFF. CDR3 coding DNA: TGCAGTGCTAGAGACTGGCGGCGGGAAGCTTTCTTT.

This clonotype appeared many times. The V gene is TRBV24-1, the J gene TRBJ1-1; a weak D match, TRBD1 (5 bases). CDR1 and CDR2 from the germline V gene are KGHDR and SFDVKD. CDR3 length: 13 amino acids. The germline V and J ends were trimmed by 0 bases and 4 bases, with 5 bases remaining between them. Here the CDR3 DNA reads TGTGCCACCAGTGATTTGGGGGGCACTGAAGCTTTCTTT. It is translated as CATSDLGGTEAFF.

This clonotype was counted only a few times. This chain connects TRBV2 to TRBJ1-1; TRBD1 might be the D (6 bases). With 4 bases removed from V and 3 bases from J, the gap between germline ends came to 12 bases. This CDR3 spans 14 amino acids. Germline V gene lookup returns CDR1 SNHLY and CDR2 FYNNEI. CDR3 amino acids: CASSAIGGDTEAFF. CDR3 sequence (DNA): TGTGCCAGCAGTGCAATAGGGGGGGACACTGAAGCTTTCTTT.

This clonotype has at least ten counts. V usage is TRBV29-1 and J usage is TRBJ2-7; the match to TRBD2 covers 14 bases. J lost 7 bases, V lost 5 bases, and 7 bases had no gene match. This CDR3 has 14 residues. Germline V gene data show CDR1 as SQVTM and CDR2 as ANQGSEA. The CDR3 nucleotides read TGCAGCGTTCAAGGGACTAGCGGGGGTAGGGAGCAGTACTTC. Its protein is CSVQGTSGGREQYF.

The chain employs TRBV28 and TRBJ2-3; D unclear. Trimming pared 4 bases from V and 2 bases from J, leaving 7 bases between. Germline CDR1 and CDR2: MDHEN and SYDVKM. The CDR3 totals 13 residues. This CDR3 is CASSSLATDTQYF. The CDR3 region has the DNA TGTGCCAGCAGTTCCCTCGCCACAGATACGCAGTATTTT.

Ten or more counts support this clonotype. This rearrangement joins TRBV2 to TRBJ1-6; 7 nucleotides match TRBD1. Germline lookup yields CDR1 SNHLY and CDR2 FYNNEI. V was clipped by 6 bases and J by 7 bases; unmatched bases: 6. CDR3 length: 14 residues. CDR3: CASSTGTANSPLHF. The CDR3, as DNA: TGTGCCAGCAGCACCGGGACAGCGAATTCACCCCTCCACTTT. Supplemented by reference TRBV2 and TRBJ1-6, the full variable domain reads EPEVTQTPSHQVTQMGQEVILRCVPISNHLYFYWYRQILGQKVEFLVSFYNNEISEKSEIFDDQFSVERPDGSNFTLKIRSTKLEDSAMYFCASSTGTANSPLHFGNGTRLTVT.

CDR3 in DNA: TGCGCCAGCAGCCCCCATAGCGGGAGACAGACAGATACGCAGTATTTT. Its translation is CASSPHSGRQTDTQYF. This sequence joins TRBV5-1 and TRBJ2-3; TRBD2 matches 9 bases. The CDR3 has 16 amino acids. With 4 bases clipped from V and 3 bases from J, the junction kept 9 bases outside the gene matches. Germline V CDR1 and CDR2: SGHRS, YFSETQ.

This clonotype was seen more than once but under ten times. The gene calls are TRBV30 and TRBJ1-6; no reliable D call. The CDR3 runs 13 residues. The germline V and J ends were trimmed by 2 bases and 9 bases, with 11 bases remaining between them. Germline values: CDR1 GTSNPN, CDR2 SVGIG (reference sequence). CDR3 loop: CAWSRAHGSPLHF. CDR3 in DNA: TGTGCCTGGAGTAGGGCCCACGGTTCACCCCTCCACTTT.

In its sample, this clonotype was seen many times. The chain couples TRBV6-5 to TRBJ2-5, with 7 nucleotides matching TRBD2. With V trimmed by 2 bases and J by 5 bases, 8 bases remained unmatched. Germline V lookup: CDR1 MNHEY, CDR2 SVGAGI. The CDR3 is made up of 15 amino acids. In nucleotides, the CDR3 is TGTGCCAGCAGTTACCCCGGACGGGGGGAGGAGACCCAGTACTTC. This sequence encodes CASSYPGRGEETQYF.

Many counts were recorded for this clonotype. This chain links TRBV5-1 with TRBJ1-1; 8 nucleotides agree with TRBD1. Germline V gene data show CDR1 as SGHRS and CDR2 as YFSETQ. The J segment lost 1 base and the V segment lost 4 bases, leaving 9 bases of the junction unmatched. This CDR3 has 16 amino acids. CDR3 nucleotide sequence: TGCGCCAGCAGCCCTGACAGGGGTGGCGGGAACACTGAAGCTTTCTTT. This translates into CASSPDRGGGNTEAFF.

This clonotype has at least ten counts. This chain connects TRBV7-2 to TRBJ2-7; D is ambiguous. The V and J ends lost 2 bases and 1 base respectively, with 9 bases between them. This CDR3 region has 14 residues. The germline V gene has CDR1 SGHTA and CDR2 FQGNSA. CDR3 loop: CASSLLRGSYEQYF. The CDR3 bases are TGTGCCAGCAGCTTACTGAGAGGTTCCTACGAGCAGTACTTC. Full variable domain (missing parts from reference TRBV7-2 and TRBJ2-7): GAGVSQSPSNKVTEKGKDVELRCDPISGHTALYWYRQSLGQGLEFLIYFQGNSAPDKSGLPSDRFSAERTGGSVSTLTIQRTQQEDSAVYLCASSLLRGSYEQYFGPGTRLTVT.

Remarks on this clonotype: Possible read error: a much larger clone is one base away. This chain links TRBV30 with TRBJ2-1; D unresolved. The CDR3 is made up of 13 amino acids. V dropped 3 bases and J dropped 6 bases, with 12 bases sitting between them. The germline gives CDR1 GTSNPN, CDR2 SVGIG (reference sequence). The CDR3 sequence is CAWSAWGPNEQFF. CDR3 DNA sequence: TGTGCCTGGAGCGCTTGGGGTCCCAATGAGCAGTTCTTC.

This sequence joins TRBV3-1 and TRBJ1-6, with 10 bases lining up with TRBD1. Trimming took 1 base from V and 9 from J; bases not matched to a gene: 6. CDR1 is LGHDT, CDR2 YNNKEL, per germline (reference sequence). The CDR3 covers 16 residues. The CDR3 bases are TGTGCCAGCAGCCAAGTAATAGGACAGGGGGTTTCACCCCTCCACTTT. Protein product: CASSQVIGQGVSPLHF.

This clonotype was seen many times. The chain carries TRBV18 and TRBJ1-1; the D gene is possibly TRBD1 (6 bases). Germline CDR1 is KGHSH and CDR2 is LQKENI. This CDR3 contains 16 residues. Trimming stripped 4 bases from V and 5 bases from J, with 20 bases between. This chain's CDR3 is CASSQGVGFVATEAFF. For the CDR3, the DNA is TGTGCCAGCTCACAGGGGGTAGGTTTCGTTGCGACTGAAGCTTTCTTT.

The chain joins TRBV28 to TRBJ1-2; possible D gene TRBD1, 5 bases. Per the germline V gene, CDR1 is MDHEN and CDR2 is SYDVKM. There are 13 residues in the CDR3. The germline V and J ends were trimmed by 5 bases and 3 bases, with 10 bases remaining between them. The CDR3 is CASSRTGYYGYTF. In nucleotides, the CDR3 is TGTGCCAGCAGTCGAACAGGTTACTATGGCTACACCTTC.

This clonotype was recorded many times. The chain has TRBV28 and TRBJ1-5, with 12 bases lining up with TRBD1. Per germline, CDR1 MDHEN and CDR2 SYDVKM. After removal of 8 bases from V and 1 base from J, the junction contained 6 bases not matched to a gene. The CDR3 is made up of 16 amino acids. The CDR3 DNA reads TGTGCCAGCGAGGGACAGGGGGCCAGAAGCAATCAGCCCCAGCATTTT. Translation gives CASEGQGARSNQPQHF.

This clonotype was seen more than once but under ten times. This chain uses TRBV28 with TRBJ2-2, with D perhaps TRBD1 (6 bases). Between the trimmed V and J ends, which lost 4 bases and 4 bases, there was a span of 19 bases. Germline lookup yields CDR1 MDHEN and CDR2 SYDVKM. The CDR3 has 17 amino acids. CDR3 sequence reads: CASSSPTGPFLTGELFF. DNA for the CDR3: TGTGCCAGCAGTTCCCCGACAGGACCCTTCCTCACCGGGGAGCTGTTTTTT.

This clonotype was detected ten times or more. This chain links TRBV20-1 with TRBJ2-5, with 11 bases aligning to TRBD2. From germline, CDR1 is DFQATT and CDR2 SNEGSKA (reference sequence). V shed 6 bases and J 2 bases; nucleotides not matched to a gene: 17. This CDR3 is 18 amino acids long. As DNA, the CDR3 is TGCAGTGCAAGCTCAAACGGACTAGCGGGCTCCCCACAAGAGACCCAGTACTTC. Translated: CSASSNGLAGSPQETQYF.

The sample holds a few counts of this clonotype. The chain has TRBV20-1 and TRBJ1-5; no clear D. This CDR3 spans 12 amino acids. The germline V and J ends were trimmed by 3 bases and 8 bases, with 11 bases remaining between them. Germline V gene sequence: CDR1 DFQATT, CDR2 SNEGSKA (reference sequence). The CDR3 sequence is CSARSWEEPQHF. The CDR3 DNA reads TGCAGTGCTAGGTCTTGGGAGGAGCCCCAGCATTTT.

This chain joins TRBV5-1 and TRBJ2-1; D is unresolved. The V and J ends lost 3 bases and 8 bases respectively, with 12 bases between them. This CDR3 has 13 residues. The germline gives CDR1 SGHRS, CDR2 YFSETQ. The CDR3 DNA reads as TGCGCCAGCAGCTCGTTTCGGGTCTATGAGCAGTTCTTC. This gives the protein CASSSFRVYEQFF.

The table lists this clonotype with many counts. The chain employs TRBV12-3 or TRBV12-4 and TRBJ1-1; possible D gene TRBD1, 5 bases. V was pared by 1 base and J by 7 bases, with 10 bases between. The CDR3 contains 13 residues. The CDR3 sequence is CASSLDDRFEAFF. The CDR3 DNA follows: TGTGCCAGCAGTTTAGACGACAGATTTGAAGCTTTCTTT.

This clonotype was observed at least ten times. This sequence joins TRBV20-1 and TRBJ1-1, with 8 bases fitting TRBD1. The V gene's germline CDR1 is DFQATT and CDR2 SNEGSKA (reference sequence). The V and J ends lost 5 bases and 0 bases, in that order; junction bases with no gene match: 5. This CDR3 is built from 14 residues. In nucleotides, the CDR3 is TGCAGTGCTCGGGACAGGAGGATGAACACTGAAGCTTTCTTT. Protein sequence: CSARDRRMNTEAFF.

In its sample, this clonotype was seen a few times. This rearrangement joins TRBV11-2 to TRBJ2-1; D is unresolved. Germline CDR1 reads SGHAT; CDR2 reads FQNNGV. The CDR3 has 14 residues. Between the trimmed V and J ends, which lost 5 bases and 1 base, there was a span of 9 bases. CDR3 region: CASSGEMSYNEQFF. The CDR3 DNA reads TGTGCCAGCAGCGGAGAAATGTCCTACAATGAGCAGTTCTTC.

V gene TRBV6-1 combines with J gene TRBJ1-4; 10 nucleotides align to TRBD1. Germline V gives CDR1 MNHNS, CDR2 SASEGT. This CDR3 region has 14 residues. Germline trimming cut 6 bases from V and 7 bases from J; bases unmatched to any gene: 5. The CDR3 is CASRSTGGREKLFF. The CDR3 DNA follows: TGTGCCAGCAGATCGACAGGGGGCCGTGAAAAACTGTTTTTT.

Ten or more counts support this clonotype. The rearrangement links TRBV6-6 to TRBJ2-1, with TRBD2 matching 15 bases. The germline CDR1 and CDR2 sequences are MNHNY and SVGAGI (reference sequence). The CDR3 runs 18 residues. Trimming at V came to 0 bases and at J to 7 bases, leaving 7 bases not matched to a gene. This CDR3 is CASSYSQGLAGGNNEQFF. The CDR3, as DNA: TGTGCCAGCAGTTACTCACAGGGACTAGCGGGAGGTAATAATGAGCAGTTCTTC.

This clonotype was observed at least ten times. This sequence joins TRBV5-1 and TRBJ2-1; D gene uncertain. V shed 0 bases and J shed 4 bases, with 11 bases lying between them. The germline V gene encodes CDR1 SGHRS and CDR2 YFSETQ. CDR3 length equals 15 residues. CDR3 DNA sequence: TGCGCCAGCAGCTTGGAGCTAATGGCTTACAATGAGCAGTTCTTC. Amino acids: CASSLELMAYNEQFF.

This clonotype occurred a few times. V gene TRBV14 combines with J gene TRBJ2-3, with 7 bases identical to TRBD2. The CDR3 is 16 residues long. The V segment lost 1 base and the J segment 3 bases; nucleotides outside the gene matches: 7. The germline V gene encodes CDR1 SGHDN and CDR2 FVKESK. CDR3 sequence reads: CASSQGLAVKTDTQYF. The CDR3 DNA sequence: TGTGCCAGCAGCCAAGGGCTAGCGGTTAAGACAGATACGCAGTATTTT.

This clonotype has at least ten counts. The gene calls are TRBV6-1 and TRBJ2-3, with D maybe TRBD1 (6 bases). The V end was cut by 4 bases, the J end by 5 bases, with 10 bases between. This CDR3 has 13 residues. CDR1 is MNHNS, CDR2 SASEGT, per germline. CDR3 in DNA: TGTGCCAGCAGTGGTCCAGGGGAAGATACGCAGTATTTT. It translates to CASSGPGEDTQYF.